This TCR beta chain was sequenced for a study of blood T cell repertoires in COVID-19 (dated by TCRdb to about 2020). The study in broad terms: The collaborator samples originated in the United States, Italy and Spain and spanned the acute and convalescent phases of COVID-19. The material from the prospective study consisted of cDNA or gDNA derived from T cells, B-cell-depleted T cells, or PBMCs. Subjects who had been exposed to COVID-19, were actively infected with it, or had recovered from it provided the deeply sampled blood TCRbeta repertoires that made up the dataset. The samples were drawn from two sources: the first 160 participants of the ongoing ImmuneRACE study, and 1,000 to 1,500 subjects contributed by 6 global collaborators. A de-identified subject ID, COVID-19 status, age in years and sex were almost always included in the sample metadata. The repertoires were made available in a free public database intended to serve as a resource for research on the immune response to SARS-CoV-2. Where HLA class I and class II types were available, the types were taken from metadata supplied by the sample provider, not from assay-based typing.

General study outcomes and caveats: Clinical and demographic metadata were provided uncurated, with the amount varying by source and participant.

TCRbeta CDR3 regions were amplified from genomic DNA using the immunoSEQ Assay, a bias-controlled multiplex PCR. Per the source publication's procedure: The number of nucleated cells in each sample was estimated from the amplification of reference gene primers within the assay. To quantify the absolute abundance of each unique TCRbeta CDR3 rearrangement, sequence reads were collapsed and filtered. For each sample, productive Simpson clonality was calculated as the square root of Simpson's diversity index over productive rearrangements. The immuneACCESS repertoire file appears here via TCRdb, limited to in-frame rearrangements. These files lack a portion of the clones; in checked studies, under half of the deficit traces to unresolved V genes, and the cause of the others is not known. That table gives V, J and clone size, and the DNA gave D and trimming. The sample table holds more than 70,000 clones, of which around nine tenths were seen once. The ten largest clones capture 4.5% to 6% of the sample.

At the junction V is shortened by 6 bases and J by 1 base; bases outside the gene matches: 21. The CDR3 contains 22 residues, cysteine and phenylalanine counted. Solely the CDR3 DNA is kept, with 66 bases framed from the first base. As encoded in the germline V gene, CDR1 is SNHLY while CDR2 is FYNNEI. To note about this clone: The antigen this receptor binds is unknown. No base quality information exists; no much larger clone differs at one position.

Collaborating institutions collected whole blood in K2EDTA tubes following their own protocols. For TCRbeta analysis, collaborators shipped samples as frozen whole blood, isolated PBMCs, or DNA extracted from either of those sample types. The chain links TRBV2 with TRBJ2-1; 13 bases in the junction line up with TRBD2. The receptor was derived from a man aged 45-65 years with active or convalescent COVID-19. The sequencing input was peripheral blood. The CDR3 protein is CASSAYAQLTSGGALSYNEQFF. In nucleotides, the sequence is TGTGCCAGCAGCGCGTACGCTCAATTAACTAGCGGGGGGGCCCTATCCTACAATGAGCAGTTCTTC.